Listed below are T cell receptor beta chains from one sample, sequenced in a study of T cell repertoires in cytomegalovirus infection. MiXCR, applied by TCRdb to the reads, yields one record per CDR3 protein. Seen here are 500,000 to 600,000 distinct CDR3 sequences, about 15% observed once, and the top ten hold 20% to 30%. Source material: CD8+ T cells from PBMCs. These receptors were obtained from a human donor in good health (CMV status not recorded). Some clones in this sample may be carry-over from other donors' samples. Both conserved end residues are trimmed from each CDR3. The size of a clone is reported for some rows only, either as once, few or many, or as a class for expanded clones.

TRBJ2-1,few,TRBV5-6,ASSLEGQGYNEQF
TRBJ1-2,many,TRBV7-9,ASSTRDSYGYT
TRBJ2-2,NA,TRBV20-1,SARDRGGELF
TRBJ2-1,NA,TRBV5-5,ASSLLYKRDYDNEQF
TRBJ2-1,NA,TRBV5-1,ASSLWGRASSYNEQF
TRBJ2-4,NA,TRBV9,ASSVGDSLKVAKNIQY
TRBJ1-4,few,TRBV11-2,ASSLTGWKEKLF
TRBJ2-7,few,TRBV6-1,ASSFFVPGQGRSGDSYEQY
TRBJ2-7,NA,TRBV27,ASSLSSGTVIYEQY
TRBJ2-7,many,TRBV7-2,ASREEDSGRSYEQY
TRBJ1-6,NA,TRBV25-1,ASQGQKESSPLH
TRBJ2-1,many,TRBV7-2,ASSLARAHEQF
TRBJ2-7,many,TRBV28,ASSFTAYEQY
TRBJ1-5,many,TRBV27,ASSRGTGGSQPQH
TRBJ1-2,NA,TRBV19,ASSITVNYGYT
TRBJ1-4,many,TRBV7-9,ASSLRGEKLF
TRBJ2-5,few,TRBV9,ASSLPPEGAARETQY
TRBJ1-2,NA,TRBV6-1,AALGGVRGYT
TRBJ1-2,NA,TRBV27,ASSQLATPRVVEGYT
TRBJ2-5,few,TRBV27,ASSITGTGGVETQY
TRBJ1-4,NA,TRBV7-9,ASSAIFSRGEKLF
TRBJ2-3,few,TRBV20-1,SAKDREGTDTQY
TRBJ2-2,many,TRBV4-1,ASSQAQGRGNTGELF
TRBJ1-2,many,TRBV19,ASSTQDIYGYT
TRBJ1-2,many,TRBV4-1,ASSQDSGDNYGYT
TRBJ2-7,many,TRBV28,AAATLAGSYEQY
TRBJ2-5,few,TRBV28,ASSWGEVRETQY
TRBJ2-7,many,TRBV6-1,ASSSFSLEQY
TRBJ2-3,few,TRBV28,ATWRDRGDTQY
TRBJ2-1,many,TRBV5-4,ASRWRDNEQF
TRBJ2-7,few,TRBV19,ASSRTPAYEQY
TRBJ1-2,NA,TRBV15,ATSRGGEGGVGGNYGYT
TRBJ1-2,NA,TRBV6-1,ASSETIANYGYT
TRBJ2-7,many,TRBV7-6,ASSLQDRQWGEQY
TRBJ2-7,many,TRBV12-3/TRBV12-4,ASRTGTSGRYEQY
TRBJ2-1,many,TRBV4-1,ASSQDLSEQF
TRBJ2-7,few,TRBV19,ASSITPYGQEFSDEQY
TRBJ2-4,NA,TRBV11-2,ASSSGTIQY
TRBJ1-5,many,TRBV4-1,ASSQGGGEGNQPQH
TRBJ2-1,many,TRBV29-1,SVGGWDFDEQF
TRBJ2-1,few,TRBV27,ASSPSGGSFKDEQF
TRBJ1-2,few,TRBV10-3,AIRRTGGGYGYT
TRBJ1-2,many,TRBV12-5,ASGLSRRDGYT
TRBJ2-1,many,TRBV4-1,ASSHPGESSYNEQF
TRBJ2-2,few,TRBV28,ASSPEARANTGELF
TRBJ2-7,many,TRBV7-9,ASSSPRESYEQY
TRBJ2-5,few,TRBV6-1,ASTVHRLNQETQY
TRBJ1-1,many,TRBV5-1,ASSRGTRDRVNTEAF
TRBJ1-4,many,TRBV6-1,ASGLSGANEKLF
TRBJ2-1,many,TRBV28,ASSFSPSGNPYNEQF